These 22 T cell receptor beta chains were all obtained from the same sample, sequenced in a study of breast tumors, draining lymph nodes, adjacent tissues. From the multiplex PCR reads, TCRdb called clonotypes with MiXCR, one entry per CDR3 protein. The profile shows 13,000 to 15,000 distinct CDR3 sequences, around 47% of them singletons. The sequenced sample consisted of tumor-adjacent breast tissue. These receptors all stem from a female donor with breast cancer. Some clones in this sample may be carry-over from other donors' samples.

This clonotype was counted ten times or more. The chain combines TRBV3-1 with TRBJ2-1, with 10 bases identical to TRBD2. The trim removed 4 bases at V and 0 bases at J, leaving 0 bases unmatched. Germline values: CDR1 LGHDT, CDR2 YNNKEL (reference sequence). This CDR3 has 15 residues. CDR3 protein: CASSPSGGSYNEQFF. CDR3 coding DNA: TGTGCCAGCAGCCCTAGCGGGGGCTCCTACAATGAGCAGTTCTTC.

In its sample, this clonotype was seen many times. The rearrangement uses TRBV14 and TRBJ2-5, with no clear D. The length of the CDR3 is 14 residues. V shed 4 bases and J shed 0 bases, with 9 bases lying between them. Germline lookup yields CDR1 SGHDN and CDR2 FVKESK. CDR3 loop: CASSPSRDQETQYF. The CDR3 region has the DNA TGTGCCAGCAGCCCGTCTCGGGACCAAGAGACCCAGTACTTC.

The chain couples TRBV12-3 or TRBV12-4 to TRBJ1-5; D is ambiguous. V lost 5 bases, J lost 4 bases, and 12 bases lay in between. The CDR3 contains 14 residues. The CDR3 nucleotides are TGTGCCAGCAGTAACGACGGGCAGAATCAGCCCCAGCATTTT. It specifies CASSNDGQNQPQHF.

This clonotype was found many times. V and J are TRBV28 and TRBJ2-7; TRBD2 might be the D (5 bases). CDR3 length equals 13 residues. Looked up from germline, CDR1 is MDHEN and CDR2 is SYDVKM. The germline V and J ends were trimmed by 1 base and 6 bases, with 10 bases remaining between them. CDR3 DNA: TGTGCCAGCAGTTTATCGTCCCGGGGCGAGCAGTACTTC. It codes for CASSLSSRGEQYF.

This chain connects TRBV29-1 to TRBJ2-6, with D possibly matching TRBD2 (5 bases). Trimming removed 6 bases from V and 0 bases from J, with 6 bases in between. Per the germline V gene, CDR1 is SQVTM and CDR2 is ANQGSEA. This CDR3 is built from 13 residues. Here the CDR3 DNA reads TGCAGCGTCGAGGGCTCTGGGGCCAACGTCCTGACTTTC. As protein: CSVEGSGANVLTF.

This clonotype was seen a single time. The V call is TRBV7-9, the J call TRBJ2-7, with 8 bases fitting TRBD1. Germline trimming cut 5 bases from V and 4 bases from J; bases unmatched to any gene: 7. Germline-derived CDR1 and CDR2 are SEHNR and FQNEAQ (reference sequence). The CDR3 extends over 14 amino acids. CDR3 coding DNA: TGTGCCAGCAGCCACCGGGACAGGAGGTACGAGCAGTACTTC. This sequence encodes CASSHRDRRYEQYF.

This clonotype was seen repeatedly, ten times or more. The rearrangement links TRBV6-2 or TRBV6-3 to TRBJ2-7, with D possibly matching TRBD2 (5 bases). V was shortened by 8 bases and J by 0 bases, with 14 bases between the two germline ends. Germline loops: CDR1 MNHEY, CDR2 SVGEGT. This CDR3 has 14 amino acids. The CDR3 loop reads CASEGPGDSYEQYF. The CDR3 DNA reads TGTGCCAGCGAGGGCCCTGGGGACTCCTACGAGCAGTACTTC.

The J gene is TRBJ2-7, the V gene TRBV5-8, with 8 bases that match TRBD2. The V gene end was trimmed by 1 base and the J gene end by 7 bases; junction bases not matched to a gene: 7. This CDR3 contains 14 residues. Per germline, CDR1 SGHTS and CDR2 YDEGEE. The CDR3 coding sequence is TGTGCCAGCAGCTTGTACGGGGGGGCGGGTGAGCAGTACGTC. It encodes CASSLYGGAGEQYV.

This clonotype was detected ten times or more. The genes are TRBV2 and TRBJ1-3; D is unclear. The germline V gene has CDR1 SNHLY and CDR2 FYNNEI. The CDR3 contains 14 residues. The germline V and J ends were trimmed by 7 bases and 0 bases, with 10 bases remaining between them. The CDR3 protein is CASMWQISGNTIYF. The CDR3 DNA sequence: TGTGCCAGCATGTGGCAGATCTCTGGAAACACCATATATTTT.

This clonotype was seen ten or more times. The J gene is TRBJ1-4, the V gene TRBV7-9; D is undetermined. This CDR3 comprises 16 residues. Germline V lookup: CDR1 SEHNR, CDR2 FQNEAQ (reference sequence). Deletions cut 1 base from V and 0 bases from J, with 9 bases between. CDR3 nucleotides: TGTGCCAGCAGCTTAGTGACTTCTGCAACTAATGAAAAACTGTTTTTT. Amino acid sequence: CASSLVTSATNEKLFF.

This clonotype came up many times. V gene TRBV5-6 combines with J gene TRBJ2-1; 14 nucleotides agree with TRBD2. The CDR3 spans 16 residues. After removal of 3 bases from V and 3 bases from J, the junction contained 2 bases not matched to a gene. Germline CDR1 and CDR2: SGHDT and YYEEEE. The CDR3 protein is CASSWGLAGVYNEQFF. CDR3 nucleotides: TGTGCCAGCAGCTGGGGACTAGCGGGAGTCTACAATGAGCAGTTCTTC.

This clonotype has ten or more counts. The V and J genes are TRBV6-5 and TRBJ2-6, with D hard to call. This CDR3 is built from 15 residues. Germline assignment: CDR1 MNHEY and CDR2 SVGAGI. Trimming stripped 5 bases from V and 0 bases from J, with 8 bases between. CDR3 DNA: TGTGCCAGCAGTCCCCGCAGCTCTGGGGCCAACGTCCTGACTTTC. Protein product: CASSPRSSGANVLTF.

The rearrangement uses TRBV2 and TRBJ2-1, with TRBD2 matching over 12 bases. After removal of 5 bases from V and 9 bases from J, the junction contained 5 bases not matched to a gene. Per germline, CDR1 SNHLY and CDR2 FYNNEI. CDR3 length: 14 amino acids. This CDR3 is CASSWTSGDGEQFF. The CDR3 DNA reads TGTGCCAGCAGTTGGACTAGCGGGGATGGTGAGCAGTTCTTC.

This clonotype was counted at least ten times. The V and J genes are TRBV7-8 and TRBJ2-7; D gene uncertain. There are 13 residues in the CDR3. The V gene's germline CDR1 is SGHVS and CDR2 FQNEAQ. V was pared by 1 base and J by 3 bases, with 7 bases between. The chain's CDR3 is CASSLGPGYEQYF. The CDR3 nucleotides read TGTGCCAGCAGCTTAGGGCCGGGCTACGAGCAGTACTTC.

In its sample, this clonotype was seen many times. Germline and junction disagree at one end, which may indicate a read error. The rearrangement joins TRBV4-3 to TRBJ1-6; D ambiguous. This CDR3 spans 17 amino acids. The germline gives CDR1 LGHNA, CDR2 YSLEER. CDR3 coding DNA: TGCCCCAGCAGCCAAGCCGACACCCATAGGGTTTCTTCACCCCTCCACTTT. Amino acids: CPSSQADTHRVSSPLHF.

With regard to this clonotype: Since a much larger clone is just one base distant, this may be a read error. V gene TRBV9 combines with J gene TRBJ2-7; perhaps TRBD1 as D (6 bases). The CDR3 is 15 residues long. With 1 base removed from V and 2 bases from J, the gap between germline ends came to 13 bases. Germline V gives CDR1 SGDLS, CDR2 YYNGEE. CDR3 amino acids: CASSVQTGETYEQYF. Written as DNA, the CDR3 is TGTGCCAGCAGCGTACAGACAGGAGAGACCTACGAGCAGTACTTC.

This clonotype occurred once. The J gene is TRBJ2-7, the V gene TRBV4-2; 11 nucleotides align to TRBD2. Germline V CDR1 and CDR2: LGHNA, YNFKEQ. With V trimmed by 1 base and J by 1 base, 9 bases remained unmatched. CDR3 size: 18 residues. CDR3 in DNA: TGTGCCAGCAGCCAAGTTCCTAGCGGGAGGACTAATTCCTACGAGCAGTACTTC. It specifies CASSQVPSGRTNSYEQYF.

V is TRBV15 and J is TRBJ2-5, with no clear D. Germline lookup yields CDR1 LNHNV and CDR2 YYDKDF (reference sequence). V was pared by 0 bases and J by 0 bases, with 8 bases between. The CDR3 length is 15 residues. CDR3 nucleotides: TGTGCCACCAGCAGAGATTTTGCGTACCAAGAGACCCAGTACTTC. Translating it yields CATSRDFAYQETQYF.

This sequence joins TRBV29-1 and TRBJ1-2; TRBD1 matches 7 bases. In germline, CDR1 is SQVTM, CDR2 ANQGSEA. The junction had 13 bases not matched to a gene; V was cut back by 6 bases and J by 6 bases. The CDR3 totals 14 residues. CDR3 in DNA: TGCAGCGTGGATACCCGGGACAGAGGACATGGCTACACCTTC. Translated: CSVDTRDRGHGYTF.

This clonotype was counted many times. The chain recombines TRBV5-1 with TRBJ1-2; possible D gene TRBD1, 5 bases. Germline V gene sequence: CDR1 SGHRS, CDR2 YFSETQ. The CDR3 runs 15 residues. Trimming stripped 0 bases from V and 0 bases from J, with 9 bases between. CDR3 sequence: CASSLDGATNYGYTF. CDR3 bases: TGCGCCAGCAGCTTGGATGGGGCTACTAACTATGGCTACACCTTC.

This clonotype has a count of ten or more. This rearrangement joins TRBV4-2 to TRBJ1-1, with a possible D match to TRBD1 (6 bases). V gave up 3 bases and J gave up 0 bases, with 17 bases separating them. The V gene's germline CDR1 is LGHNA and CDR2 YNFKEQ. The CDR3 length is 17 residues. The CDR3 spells CASSQGLGGLLNTEAFF. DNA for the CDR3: TGTGCCAGCAGCCAGGGGTTAGGGGGGCTTTTGAACACTGAAGCTTTCTTT.

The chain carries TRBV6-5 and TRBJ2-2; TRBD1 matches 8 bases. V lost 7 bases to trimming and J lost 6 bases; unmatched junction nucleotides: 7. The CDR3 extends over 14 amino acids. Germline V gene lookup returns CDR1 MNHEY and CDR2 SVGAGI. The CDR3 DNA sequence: TGTGCCAGCAAATCAGGGGGCGCCTCCGGGGAGCTGTTTTTT. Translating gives CASKSGGASGELFF.